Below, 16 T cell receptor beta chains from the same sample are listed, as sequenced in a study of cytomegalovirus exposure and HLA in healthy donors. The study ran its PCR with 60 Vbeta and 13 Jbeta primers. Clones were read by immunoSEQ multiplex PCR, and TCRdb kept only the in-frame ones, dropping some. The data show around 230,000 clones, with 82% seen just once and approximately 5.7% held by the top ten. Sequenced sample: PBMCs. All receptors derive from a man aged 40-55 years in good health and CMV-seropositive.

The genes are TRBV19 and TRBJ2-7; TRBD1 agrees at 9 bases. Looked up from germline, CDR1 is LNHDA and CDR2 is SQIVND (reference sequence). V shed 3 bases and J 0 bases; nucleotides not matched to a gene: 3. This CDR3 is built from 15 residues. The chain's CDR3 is CASSMGQGPSYEQYF. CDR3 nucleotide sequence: TGTGCCAGTAGTATGGGACAGGGTCCCTCCTACGAGCAGTACTTC.

CDR3 in amino acids: CSVATDPSSGNTIYF. In DNA, the CDR3 is TGCAGCGTTGCAACAGACCCGAGCTCTGGAAACACCATATATTTT. This rearrangement joins TRBV29-1 to TRBJ1-3, with D unclear. The CDR3 is 15 amino acids. V lost 4 bases and J 0 bases, leaving 13 bases between the germline ends. CDR1 is SQVTM, CDR2 ANQGSEA, per germline.

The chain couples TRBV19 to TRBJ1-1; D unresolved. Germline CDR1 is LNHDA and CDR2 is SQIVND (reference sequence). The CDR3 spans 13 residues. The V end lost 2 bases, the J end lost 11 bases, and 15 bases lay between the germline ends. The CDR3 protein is CASSISSGFGAFF. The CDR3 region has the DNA TGTGCCAGTAGTATATCTTCGGGGTTCGGGGCTTTCTTT.

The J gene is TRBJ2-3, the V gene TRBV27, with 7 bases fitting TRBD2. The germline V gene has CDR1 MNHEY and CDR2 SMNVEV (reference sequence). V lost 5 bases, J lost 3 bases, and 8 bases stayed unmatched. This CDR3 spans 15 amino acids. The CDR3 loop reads CASSRTSHLTDTQYF. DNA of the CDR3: TGTGCCAGCAGTCGGACTAGTCACTTGACAGATACGCAGTATTTT.

The CDR3 DNA sequence: TGTGCCAGCAGCTTAGTAGGGACTAGCGGGAGGGCGAACACCGGGGAGCTGTTTTTT. Protein: CASSLVGTSGRANTGELFF. This chain uses TRBV7-2 with TRBJ2-2, with 16 bases that match TRBD2. Trimming took 1 base from V and 0 from J; bases not matched to a gene: 2. The length of the CDR3 is 19 residues. CDR1 SGHTA and CDR2 FQGNSA come from the germline V gene.

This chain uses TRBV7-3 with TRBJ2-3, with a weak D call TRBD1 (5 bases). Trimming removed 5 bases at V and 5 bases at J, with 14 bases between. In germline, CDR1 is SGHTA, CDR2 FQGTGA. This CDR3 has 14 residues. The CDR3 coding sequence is TGTGCCAGCAGCGGGCTGGGGCAAGGAGATACGCAGTATTTT. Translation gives CASSGLGQGDTQYF.

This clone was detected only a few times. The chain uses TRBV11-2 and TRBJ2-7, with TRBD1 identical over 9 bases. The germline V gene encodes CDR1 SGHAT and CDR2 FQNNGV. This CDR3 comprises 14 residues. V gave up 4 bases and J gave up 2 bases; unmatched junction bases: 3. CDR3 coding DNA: TGTGCCAGCAGCTCGGGACAGGGCGCCTACGAGCAGTACTTC. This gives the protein CASSSGQGAYEQYF.

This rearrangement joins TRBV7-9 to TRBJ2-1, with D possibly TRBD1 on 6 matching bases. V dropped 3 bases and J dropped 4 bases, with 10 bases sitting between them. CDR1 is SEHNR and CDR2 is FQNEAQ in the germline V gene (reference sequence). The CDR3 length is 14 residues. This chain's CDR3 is CASSFADRYNEQFF. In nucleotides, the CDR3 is TGTGCCAGCAGCTTCGCGGACAGATACAATGAGCAGTTCTTC.

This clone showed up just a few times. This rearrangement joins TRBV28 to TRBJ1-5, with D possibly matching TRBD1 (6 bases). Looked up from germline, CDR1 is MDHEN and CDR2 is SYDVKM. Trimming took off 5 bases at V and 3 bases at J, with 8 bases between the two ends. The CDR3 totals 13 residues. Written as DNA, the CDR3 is TGTGCCAGCAGTCGACAGGACAATCAGCCCCAGCATTTT. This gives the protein CASSRQDNQPQHF.

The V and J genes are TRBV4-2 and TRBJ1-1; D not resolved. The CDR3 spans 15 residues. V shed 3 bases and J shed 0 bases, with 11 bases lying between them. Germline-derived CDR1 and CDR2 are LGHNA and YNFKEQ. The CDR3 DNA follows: TGTGCCAGCAGCCACTCCGCAGGTCTGAACACTGAAGCTTTCTTT. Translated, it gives CASSHSAGLNTEAFF.

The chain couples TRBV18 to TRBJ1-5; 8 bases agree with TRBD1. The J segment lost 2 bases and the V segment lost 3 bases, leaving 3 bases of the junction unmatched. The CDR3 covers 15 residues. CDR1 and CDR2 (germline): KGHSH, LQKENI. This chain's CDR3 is CASSPTGVGNQPQHF. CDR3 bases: TGTGCCAGCTCACCGACAGGGGTGGGCAATCAGCCCCAGCATTTT.

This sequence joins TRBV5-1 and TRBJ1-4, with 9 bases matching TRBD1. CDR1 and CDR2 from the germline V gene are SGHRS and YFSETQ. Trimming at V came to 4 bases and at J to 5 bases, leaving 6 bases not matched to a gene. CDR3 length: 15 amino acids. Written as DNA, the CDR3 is TGCGCCAGCAGCGTCTCCGGGACAGGGAATGAAAAACTGTTTTTT. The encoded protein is CASSVSGTGNEKLFF.

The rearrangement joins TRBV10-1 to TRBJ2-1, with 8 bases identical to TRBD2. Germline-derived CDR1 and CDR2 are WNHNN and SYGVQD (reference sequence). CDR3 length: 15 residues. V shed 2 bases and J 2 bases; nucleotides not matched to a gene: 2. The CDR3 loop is CASSEASGPYNEQFF. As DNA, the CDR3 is TGCGCCAGCAGTGAGGCTAGCGGGCCCTACAATGAGCAGTTCTTC.

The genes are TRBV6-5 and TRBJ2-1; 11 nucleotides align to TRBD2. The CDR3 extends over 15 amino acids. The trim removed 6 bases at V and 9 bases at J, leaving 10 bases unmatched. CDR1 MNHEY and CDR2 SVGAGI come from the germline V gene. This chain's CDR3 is CASSRTSGRFGEQFF. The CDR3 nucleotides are TGTGCCAGCAGCCGAACTAGCGGGAGATTTGGTGAGCAGTTCTTC.

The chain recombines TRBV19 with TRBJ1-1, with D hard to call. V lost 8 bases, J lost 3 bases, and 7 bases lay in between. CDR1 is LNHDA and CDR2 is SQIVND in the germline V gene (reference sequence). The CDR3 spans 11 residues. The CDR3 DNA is TGTGCCAGTGGGCCTGACACTGAAGCTTTCTTT. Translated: CASGPDTEAFF.

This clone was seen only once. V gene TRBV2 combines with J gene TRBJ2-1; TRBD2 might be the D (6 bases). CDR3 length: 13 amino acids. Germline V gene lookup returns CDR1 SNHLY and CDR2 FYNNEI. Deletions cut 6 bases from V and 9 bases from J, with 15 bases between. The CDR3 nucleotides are TGTGCCAGCAGAACCACCAGCGGGCCTGAGCAGTTCTTC. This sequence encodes CASRTTSGPEQFF.